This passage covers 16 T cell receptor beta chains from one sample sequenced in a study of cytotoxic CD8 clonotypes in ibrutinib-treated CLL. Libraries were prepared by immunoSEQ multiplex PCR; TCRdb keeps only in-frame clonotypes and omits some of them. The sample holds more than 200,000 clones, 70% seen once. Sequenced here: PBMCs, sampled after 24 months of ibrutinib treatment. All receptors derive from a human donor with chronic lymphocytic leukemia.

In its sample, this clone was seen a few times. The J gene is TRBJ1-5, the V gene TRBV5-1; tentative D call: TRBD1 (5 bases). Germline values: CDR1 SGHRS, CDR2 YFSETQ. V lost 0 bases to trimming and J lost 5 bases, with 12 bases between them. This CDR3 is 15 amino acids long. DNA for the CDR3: TGCGCCAGCAGCTTGGCCGCAGGGAACGATCAGCCCCAGCATTTT. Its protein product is CASSLAAGNDQPQHF. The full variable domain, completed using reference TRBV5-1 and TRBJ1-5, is KAGVTQTPRYLIKTRGQQVTLSCSPISGHRSVSWYQQTPGQGLQFLFEYFSETQRNKGNFPGRFSGRQFSNSRSEMNVSTLELGDSALYLCASSLAAGNDQPQHFGDGTRLSIL.

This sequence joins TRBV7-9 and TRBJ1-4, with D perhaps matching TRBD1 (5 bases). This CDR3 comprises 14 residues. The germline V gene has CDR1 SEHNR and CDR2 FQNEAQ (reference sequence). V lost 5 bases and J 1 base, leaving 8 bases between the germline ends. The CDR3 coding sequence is TGTGCCAGCAGCCGGGACGGAACTAATGAAAAACTGTTTTTT. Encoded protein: CASSRDGTNEKLFF.

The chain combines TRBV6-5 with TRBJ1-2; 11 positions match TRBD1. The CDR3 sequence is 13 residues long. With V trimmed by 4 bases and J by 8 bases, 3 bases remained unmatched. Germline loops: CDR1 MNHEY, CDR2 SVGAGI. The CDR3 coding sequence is TGTGCCAGCAGTTCCCGGGACAGGGGGGGCTACACCTTC. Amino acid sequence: CASSSRDRGGYTF.

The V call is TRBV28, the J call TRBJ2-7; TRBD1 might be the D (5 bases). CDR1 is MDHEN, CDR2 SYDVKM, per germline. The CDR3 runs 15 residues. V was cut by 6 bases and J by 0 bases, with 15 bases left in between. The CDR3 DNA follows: TGTGCCAGCAGGGAGACAGTGGGGCGCTCCTACGAGCAGTACTTC. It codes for CASRETVGRSYEQYF.

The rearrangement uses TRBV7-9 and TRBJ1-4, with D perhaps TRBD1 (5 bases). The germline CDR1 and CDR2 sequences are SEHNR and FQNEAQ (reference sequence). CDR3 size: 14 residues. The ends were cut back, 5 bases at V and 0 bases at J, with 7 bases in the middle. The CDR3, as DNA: TGTGCCAGCAGCCTCAGGGCAACTAATGAAAAACTGTTTTTT. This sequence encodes CASSLRATNEKLFF.

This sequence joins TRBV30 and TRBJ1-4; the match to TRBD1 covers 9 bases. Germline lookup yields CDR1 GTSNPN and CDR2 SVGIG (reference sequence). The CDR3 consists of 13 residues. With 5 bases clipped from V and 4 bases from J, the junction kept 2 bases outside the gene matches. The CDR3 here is CAWQDRGNEKLFF. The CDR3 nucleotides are TGTGCCTGGCAGGACAGGGGTAATGAAAAACTGTTTTTT.

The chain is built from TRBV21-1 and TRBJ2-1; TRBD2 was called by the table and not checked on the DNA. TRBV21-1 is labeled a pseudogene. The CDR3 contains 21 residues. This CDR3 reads CASSKGSKGPKRGSSYNEQFF. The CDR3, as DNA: TGTGCCAGCAGCAAAGGTTCGAAGGGGCCCAAGCGGGGCAGCTCCTACAATGAGCAGTTCTTC.

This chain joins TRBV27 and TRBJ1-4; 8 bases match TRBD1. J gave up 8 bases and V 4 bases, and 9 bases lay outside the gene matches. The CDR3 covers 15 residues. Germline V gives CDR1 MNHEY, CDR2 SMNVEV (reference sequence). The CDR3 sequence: CASSYSGQVWEKLFF. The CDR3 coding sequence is TGTGCCAGCAGTTATTCGGGACAGGTCTGGGAAAAACTGTTTTTT.

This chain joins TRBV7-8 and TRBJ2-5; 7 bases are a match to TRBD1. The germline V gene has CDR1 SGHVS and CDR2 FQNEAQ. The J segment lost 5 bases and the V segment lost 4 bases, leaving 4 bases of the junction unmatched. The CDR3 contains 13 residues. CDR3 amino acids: CASSSGQRETQYF. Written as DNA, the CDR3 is TGTGCCAGCAGCTCGGGACAGAGGGAGACCCAGTACTTC.

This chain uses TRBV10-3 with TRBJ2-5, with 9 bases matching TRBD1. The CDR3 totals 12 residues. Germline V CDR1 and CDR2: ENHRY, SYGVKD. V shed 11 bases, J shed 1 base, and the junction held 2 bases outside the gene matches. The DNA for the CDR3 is TGTGCCTCGGGACAGGGCCAAGAGACCCAGTACTTC. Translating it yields CASGQGQETQYF.

This CDR3 reads CASSLPGDTDTQYF. In DNA, the CDR3 is TGTGCCAGCAGTTTACCTGGGGACACAGATACGCAGTATTTT. The V gene is TRBV28, the J gene TRBJ2-3, with unresolved D. V lost 2 bases and J lost 2, with 8 bases in between. Germline CDR1 is MDHEN and CDR2 is SYDVKM. The CDR3 is 14 amino acids.

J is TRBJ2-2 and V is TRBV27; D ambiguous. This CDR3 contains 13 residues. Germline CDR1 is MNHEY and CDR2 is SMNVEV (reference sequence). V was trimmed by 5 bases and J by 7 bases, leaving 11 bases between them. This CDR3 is CASSPQLGGELFF. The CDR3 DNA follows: TGTGCCAGCAGTCCCCAGCTGGGCGGGGAGCTGTTTTTT.

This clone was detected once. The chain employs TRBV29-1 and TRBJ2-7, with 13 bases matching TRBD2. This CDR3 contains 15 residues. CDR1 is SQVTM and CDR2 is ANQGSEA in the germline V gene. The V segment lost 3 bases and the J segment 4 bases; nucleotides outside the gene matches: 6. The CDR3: CSVEGTSGDRYEQYF. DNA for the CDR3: TGCAGCGTTGAGGGGACTAGCGGGGACAGGTACGAGCAGTACTTC.

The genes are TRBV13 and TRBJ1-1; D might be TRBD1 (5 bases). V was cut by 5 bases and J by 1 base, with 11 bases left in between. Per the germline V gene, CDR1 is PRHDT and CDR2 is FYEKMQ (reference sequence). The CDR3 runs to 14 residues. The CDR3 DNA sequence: TGTGCCAGCAGCCCGGGACGGTCGAACACTGAAGCTTTCTTT. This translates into CASSPGRSNTEAFF.

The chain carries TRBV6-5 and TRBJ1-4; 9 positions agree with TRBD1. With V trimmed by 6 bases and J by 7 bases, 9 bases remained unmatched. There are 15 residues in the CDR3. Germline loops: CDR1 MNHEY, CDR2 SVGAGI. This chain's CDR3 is CASRISGTGSEKLFF. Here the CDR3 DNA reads TGTGCCAGCAGAATATCCGGGACAGGGTCTGAAAAACTGTTTTTT.

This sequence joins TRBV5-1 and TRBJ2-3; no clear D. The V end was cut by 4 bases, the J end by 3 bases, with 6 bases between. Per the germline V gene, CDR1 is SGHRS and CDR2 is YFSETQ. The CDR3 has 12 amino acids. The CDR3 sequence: CASSIGTDTQYF. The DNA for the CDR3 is TGCGCCAGCAGCATTGGGACAGATACGCAGTATTTT.